Shown below are 26 T cell receptor beta chains from a single sample sequenced in a study of OX40 agonist ivuxolimab in advanced cancers. Some clones are missing from TCRdb's copy, which holds only in-frame ones; the method was immunoSEQ multiplex PCR. The data hold fewer than 50,000 clones, with roughly 77% observed a single time. The material was CD4+ or CD8+ T cells sorted from blood, obtained in a trial of the OX40 agonist ivuxolimab. These receptors were obtained from an adult with an advanced solid tumor such as melanoma, head and neck, liver or kidney cancer.

V gene TRBV5-8 combines with J gene TRBJ1-4; no clear D. The CDR3 spans 14 residues. Germline CDR1 SGHTS, CDR2 YDEGEE. Trimming pared 1 base from V and 0 bases from J, leaving 4 bases between. The CDR3, as DNA: TGTGCCAGCAGCTTGACAGCAACTAATGAAAAACTGTTTTTT. Amino acid sequence: CASSLTATNEKLFF.

The CDR3 spells CASSELTEYNSPLHF. The CDR3 DNA is TGTGCCAGCAGTGAATTAACAGAATATAATTCACCCCTCCACTTT. This rearrangement joins TRBV2 to TRBJ1-6; D is ambiguous. From germline, CDR1 is SNHLY and CDR2 FYNNEI. There are 15 residues in the CDR3. V was trimmed by 2 bases and J by 4 bases, leaving 9 bases between them.

The chain joins TRBV5-1 to TRBJ1-1, with unresolved D. The CDR3 is 15 amino acids. Germline V CDR1 and CDR2: SGHRS, YFSETQ. V dropped 0 bases and J dropped 0 bases, with 9 bases sitting between them. In DNA, the CDR3 is TGCGCCAGCAGCTTGGAAGACGGTATGAACACTGAAGCTTTCTTT. Protein sequence: CASSLEDGMNTEAFF.

As to this clone: Other DNA variants within this sample encode the same CDR3. This chain connects TRBV12-5 to TRBJ2-2, with D unclear. The CDR3 has 12 amino acids. With 6 bases removed from V and 5 bases from J, the gap between germline ends came to 7 bases. Germline CDR1 LGHNT, CDR2 FRNRAP. The CDR3 region is CASGLDTGELFF. For the CDR3, the DNA is TGTGCTAGTGGCTTAGATACCGGGGAGCTGTTTTTT.

The chain joins TRBV27 to TRBJ1-2, with D hard to call. The CDR3 totals 13 residues. CDR1 and CDR2 from the germline V gene are MNHEY and SMNVEV (reference sequence). Trimming stripped 3 bases from V and 5 bases from J, with 10 bases between. CDR3: CASSFDGEYGYTF. In DNA, the CDR3 is TGTGCCAGCAGTTTCGACGGGGAATATGGCTACACCTTC.

The V and J genes are TRBV6-1 and TRBJ1-2; 8 bases line up with TRBD1. Germline lookup yields CDR1 MNHNS and CDR2 SASEGT. Losses at the gene ends were 11 bases for V and 4 bases for J; bases not matched to a gene: 15. The CDR3 runs to 15 residues. DNA of the CDR3: TGTGCCGGCCAATGGGCACAGGGGGTTCTCTATGGCTACACCTTC. It translates to CAGQWAQGVLYGYTF.

This chain connects TRBV5-1 to TRBJ1-6; TRBD1 matches 9 bases. The CDR3 extends over 14 amino acids. Germline V gene sequence: CDR1 SGHRS, CDR2 YFSETQ. Trimming removed 4 bases from V and 10 bases from J; junction bases left unmatched: 6. In DNA, the CDR3 is TGCGCCAGCAGCCCGGGACAGGGTGGGTCACCCCTCCACTTT. Its protein product is CASSPGQGGSPLHF.

The V call is TRBV4-3, the J call TRBJ2-7; 11 bases fit TRBD1. Trimming removed 5 bases from V and 2 bases from J; junction bases left unmatched: 5. The CDR3 runs 15 residues. CDR1 is LGHNA, CDR2 YSLEER, per germline. The CDR3 nucleotides read TGCGCCAGCAGCTATCGGACAGGGGGCCCCTACGAGCAGTACGTC. This encodes CASSYRTGGPYEQYV.

The gene calls are TRBV7-3 and TRBJ1-2; weak D call: TRBD1 (5 bases). Trimming removed 5 bases at V and 2 bases at J, with 24 bases between. CDR1 and CDR2 from the germline V gene are SGHTA and FQGTGA. The CDR3 is made up of 18 amino acids. The CDR3 DNA follows: TGTGCCAGCAGCCCTAGGTTGGGACCAGGGAACAAGAACTATGGCTACACCTTC. Encoded protein: CASSPRLGPGNKNYGYTF.

The chain combines TRBV2 with TRBJ1-1; D is unresolved. V was clipped by 1 base and J by 5 bases, with 8 bases between them. This CDR3 has 13 amino acids. Germline lookup yields CDR1 SNHLY and CDR2 FYNNEI. The CDR3 DNA follows: TGTGCCAGCAGTGAAGAGACCGAGACTGAAGCTTTCTTT. Translating gives CASSEETETEAFF.

The chain employs TRBV4-1 and TRBJ2-7; TRBD2 matches 9 bases. The CDR3 totals 14 residues. The germline CDR1 and CDR2 sequences are MGHRA and YSYEKL. V trimming: 3 bases; J trimming: 1 base; junction bases outside the gene matches: 1. CDR3 residues: CASSHLAGSYEQYF. As DNA, the CDR3 is TGCGCCAGCAGCCATCTAGCGGGGTCCTACGAGCAGTACTTC.

V usage is TRBV29-1 and J usage is TRBJ2-7; 10 bases are a match to TRBD1. V lost 6 bases and J lost 5; bases outside the gene matches: 7. The CDR3 totals 13 residues. Germline values: CDR1 SQVTM, CDR2 ANQGSEA. The CDR3 sequence: CSVQTGGANEQYF. The DNA of the CDR3 is TGCAGCGTCCAGACAGGGGGCGCGAACGAGCAGTACTTC.

The gene calls are TRBV7-9 and TRBJ1-1, with no clear D. V lost 4 bases and J lost 7, with 16 bases in between. Germline V gene lookup returns CDR1 SEHNR and CDR2 FQNEAQ (reference sequence). There are 14 residues in the CDR3. The CDR3 is CASSSDGVSSEAFF. The CDR3 DNA reads as TGTGCCAGCAGCTCTGACGGTGTTTCTAGTGAAGCTTTCTTT.

The chain has TRBV28 and TRBJ1-2; TRBD1 is a possible D gene (5 bases). CDR3 length: 15 amino acids. With 6 bases removed from V and 3 bases from J, the gap between germline ends came to 17 bases. In germline, CDR1 is MDHEN, CDR2 SYDVKM. This CDR3 is CASSGASLVHYGYTF. The CDR3 coding sequence is TGTGCCAGCAGCGGGGCGAGTTTGGTTCACTATGGCTACACCTTC.

V usage is TRBV7-6 and J usage is TRBJ2-6; D gene uncertain. Trimming removed 5 bases from V and 4 bases from J, with 9 bases in between. The CDR3 is 14 residues long. Germline V gene data show CDR1 as SGHVS and CDR2 as FNYEAQ. CDR3 sequence (DNA): TGTGCCAGCAGCCCCTTAGCCGGGGCCAACGTCCTGACTTTC. This gives the protein CASSPLAGANVLTF.

The chain is built from TRBV10-3 and TRBJ1-2; 9 bases align to TRBD1. The germline V gene has CDR1 ENHRY and CDR2 SYGVKD. This CDR3 comprises 15 residues. J gave up 2 bases and V 4 bases, and 5 bases lay outside the gene matches. The CDR3 DNA is TGTGCCATCAGTGCCGGGACAGGGACCAACTATGGCTACACCTTC. It specifies CAISAGTGTNYGYTF.

The chain employs TRBV5-8 and TRBJ1-4; the D is unclear. Trimming shortened V by 5 bases and J by 7 bases, and 12 bases separated the two germline ends. The CDR3 contains 13 residues. The germline V gene has CDR1 SGHTS and CDR2 YDEGEE. CDR3 in amino acids: CASSRAVVEKLFF. CDR3 bases: TGTGCCAGCAGTAGGGCAGTGGTTGAAAAACTGTTTTTT.

The chain links TRBV20-1 to TRBJ1-4; no clear D. There are 11 residues in the CDR3. Trimming took off 4 bases at V and 8 bases at J, with 8 bases between the two ends. Germline V gene lookup returns CDR1 DFQATT and CDR2 SNEGSKA (reference sequence). The chain's CDR3 is CSATDNEKLFF. The CDR3 region has the DNA TGCAGTGCTACAGATAACGAAAAACTGTTTTTT.

J is TRBJ1-5 and V is TRBV2, with 8 bases aligning to TRBD1. The V gene end was trimmed by 8 bases and the J gene end by 2 bases; junction bases not matched to a gene: 5. Germline loops: CDR1 SNHLY, CDR2 FYNNEI. The CDR3 length is 14 residues. CDR3: CASSPRGRNQPQHF. The CDR3 coding sequence is TGTGCCAGCTCCCCCAGGGGGCGCAATCAGCCCCAGCATTTT.

This sequence joins TRBV7-2 and TRBJ2-7, with D unresolved. Germline values: CDR1 SGHTA, CDR2 FQGNSA. The CDR3 loop spans 13 amino acids. Deletions cut 5 bases from V and 3 bases from J, with 11 bases between. The DNA of the CDR3 is TGTGCCAGCAGCCGGAACCCAAACTACGAGCAGTACTTC. Its translation is CASSRNPNYEQYF. The variable domain in full, with the rest retrieved from reference TRBV7-2 and TRBJ2-7, is GAGVSQSPSNKVTEKGKDVELRCDPISGHTALYWYRQSLGQGLEFLIYFQGNSAPDKSGLPSDRFSAERTGGSVSTLTIQRTQQEDSAVYLCASSRNPNYEQYFGPGTRLTVT.

This chain uses TRBV18 with TRBJ1-4; D ambiguous. In germline, CDR1 is KGHSH, CDR2 LQKENI. The length of the CDR3 is 15 residues. V was shortened by 3 bases and J by 4 bases, with 12 bases between the two germline ends. The CDR3 region has the DNA TGTGCCAGCTCACCCGGTGGCAGGCATAATGAAAAACTGTTTTTT. Translated, it gives CASSPGGRHNEKLFF.

This chain uses TRBV4-2 with TRBJ2-5; 7 nucleotides agree with TRBD2. The CDR3 runs to 12 residues. The germline V gene has CDR1 LGHNA and CDR2 YNFKEQ. Trimming cost V 1 base and J 7 bases; bases outside gene matches: 0. DNA of the CDR3: TGTGCCAGCAGCCAAGGGGGGGGGACCCAGTACTTC. This gives the protein CASSQGGGTQYF.

J is TRBJ2-2 and V is TRBV7-9, with 9 nucleotides matching TRBD2. The CDR3 has 17 residues. CDR1 and CDR2 from the germline V gene are SEHNR and FQNEAQ (reference sequence). Losses at the gene ends were 1 base for V and 1 base for J; bases not matched to a gene: 4. The CDR3, as DNA: TGTGCCAGCAGCTTAGGACCGACTAGCGGGAACACCGGGGAGCTGTTTTTT. Encoded protein: CASSLGPTSGNTGELFF.

The rearrangement joins TRBV5-4 to TRBJ2-7, with 8 nucleotides matching TRBD1. This CDR3 contains 13 residues. CDR1 is SGHNT and CDR2 is YYREEE in the germline V gene (reference sequence). The junction had 6 bases not matched to a gene; V was cut back by 4 bases and J by 6 bases. This CDR3 reads CASSPDRVGEQYV. CDR3 sequence (DNA): TGTGCCAGCAGCCCGGACAGGGTAGGCGAGCAGTACGTC.

The chain joins TRBV2 to TRBJ2-3; tentatively, D is TRBD2 (5 bases). This CDR3 comprises 17 residues. Germline loops: CDR1 SNHLY, CDR2 FYNNEI. Trimming took 6 bases from V and 2 from J, leaving 21 bases between them. The chain's CDR3 is CASRESPASDYTDTQYF. The DNA of the CDR3 is TGTGCCAGCAGGGAGTCCCCTGCCAGCGACTACACAGATACGCAGTATTTT.

The genes are TRBV5-6 and TRBJ2-1, with TRBD2 as a possible D gene (5 bases). CDR3 length equals 17 residues. Germline V gene lookup returns CDR1 SGHDT and CDR2 YYEEEE. V lost 3 bases and J 0 bases, leaving 16 bases between the germline ends. CDR3 loop: CASSSGLLGSSYNEQFF. The CDR3 nucleotides are TGTGCCAGCAGCTCCGGACTCCTGGGGAGCTCCTACAATGAGCAGTTCTTC.